This TCR beta chain is drawn from a study of control samples from healthy donors and cancer patients. Repertoires were generated with immunoSEQ multiplex PCR, while TCRdb's copy carries only in-frame clones and drops some. This table has 150,000 to 180,000 clones, approximately 94% appearing once. This sequence was found in a middle-aged man in good health. Material for sequencing was blood.

CDR3 DNA sequence: TGTGCCAGCAGCCACGTCGGCACAGATACGCAGTATTTT. Its translation is CASSHVGTDTQYF. This chain uses TRBV7-6 with TRBJ2-3; no reliable D call. This CDR3 has 13 amino acids. Trimming pared 5 bases from V and 1 base from J, leaving 7 bases between. The germline gives CDR1 SGHVS, CDR2 FNYEAQ.